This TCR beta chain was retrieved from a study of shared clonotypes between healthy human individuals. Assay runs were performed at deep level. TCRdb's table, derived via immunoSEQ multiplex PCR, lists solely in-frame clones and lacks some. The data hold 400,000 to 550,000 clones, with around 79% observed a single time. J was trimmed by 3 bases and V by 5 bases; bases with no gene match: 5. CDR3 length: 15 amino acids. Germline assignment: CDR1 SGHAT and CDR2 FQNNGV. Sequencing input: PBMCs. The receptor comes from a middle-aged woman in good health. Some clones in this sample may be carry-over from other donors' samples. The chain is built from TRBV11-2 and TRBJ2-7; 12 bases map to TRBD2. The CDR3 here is CASSILAGGHYEQYF. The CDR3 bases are TGTGCCAGCAGCATACTAGCGGGAGGCCACTACGAGCAGTACTTC. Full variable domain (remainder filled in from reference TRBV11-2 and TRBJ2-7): EAGVAQSPRYKIIEKRQSVAFWCNPISGHATLYWYQQILGQGPKLLIQFQNNGVVDDSQLPKDRFSAERLKGVDSTLKIQPAKLEDSAVYLCASSILAGGHYEQYFGPGTRLTVT.